The source of this T cell receptor beta chain is a study of blood T cells in healthy people across ages. For the second PCR, which ran for roughly 7 to 11 cycles, a sample-barcoded 5' primer and a J-beta primer mix were used. Researchers report that each sample yielded at least 2.5 million CDR3-containing paired-end reads. TCRdb itself ran the 5' RACE reads through MiXCR, one entry per CDR3 protein. The sample carries about 690,000 distinct CDR3 sequences, approximately 40% recorded once. As for this clonotype: Its antigen is still unknown.

Broader study findings: Long-lived donors had more naive CD4+ cells and higher diversity than aged donors.

The CDR3 is 15 residues long. The V and J ends lost 2 bases and 5 bases respectively, with 14 bases between them. The V gene's germline CDR1 is KGHSH and CDR2 LQKENI. The sequence derives from a man older than 75 in good health. The sample consisted of blood. The genes are TRBV18 and TRBJ2-3; D perhaps matches TRBD2 (6 bases). CDR3 amino acids: CASSPVLSGGDTQYF. Here the CDR3 DNA reads TGTGCCAGCTCACCAGTCCTTTCCGGGGGAGATACGCAGTATTTT.